A single sample is the source of the 4 T cell receptor beta chains below, sequenced in a study of T cells in tuberculosis. The data were produced by immunoSEQ multiplex PCR, yet TCRdb's version contains in-frame clones alone and is incomplete. The table has 25,000 to 35,000 clones, 92% seen once. This sample's time point: new active TB diagnosis, blood taken before or within 7 days of starting treatment. This specimen was PBMCs, taken at tuberculosis diagnosis. The receptors were sampled from an adult with tuberculosis. Some clones in this sample may be carry-over from other donors' samples.

The V call is TRBV2, the J call TRBJ2-3; TRBD2 agrees at 12 bases. The germline V gene encodes CDR1 SNHLY and CDR2 FYNNEI. Germline trimming cut 6 bases from V and 4 bases from J; bases unmatched to any gene: 11. CDR3 length: 17 amino acids. The CDR3 DNA reads as TGTGCCAGCAGCCCGACTAGCGGGGGATACGGTTCAGATACGCAGTATTTT. Translation gives CASSPTSGGYGSDTQYF.

The chain is built from TRBV9 and TRBJ2-7, with a weak D call TRBD2 (6 bases). This CDR3 spans 16 amino acids. Germline CDR1 SGDLS, CDR2 YYNGEE. Trimming shortened V by 0 bases and J by 7 bases, and 20 bases separated the two germline ends. The CDR3 DNA reads as TGTGCCAGCAGCGTAGTCGAGGGGAGGACTACTAGAGAGCAGTACTTC. Its protein is CASSVVEGRTTREQYF. The whole variable domain, filled in from reference TRBV9 and TRBJ2-7, reads DSGVTQTPKHLITATGQRVTLRCSPRSGDLSVYWYQQSLDQGLQFLIQYYNGEERAKGNILERFSAQQFPDLHSELNLSSLELGDSALYFCASSVVEGRTTREQYFGPGTRLTVT.

This clone appeared once. The chain has TRBV5-5 and TRBJ1-3; no clear D gene. The CDR3 sequence is 15 residues long. Germline loops: CDR1 SGHKS, CDR2 YYEKEE (reference sequence). V lost 0 bases, J lost 0 bases, and 7 bases lay in between. CDR3 loop: CASSLGQISGNTIYF. The CDR3 coding sequence is TGTGCCAGCAGCTTGGGTCAGATCTCTGGAAACACCATATATTTT.

The rearrangement links TRBV6-5 to TRBJ2-7, with D perhaps matching TRBD2 (6 bases). The V end lost 4 bases, the J end lost 7 bases, and 14 bases lay between the germline ends. The CDR3 loop spans 13 amino acids. From germline, CDR1 is MNHEY and CDR2 SVGAGI. This chain's CDR3 is CASSSGAAGEQYF. CDR3 in DNA: TGTGCCAGCAGTTCTGGTGCGGCGGGAGAGCAGTACTTC.